These 19 T cell receptor beta chains came from one sample sequenced in a study of cytomegalovirus exposure and HLA in healthy donors. The PCR had 60 Vbeta and 13 Jbeta primers. The method was immunoSEQ multiplex PCR; TCRdb's version includes in-frame clones alone and lacks a portion of them. The sample shows 140,000 to 150,000 clones, around three quarters of them seen only once. Sequences were obtained from PBMCs. The receptors derive from a woman in her fifties or sixties in good health and CMV-seropositive.

Only a few counts were recorded for this clone. The sample holds other DNA sequences that translate to the same CDR3. This rearrangement joins TRBV4-2 to TRBJ1-1; D uncertain. V was clipped by 0 bases and J by 3 bases, with 5 bases between them. This CDR3 has 13 amino acids. Germline V gives CDR1 LGHNA, CDR2 YNFKEQ. The DNA of the CDR3 is TGTGCCAGCAGCCAAGATTTATACACTGAAGCTTTCTTT. Protein: CASSQDLYTEAFF.

The chain links TRBV19 to TRBJ2-3; tentatively, D is TRBD2 (5 bases). This CDR3 is 14 amino acids long. Trimming removed 5 bases from V and 3 bases from J, with 12 bases in between. CDR1 is LNHDA, CDR2 SQIVND, per germline (reference sequence). The CDR3 is CASSGLASTDTQYF. In nucleotides, the CDR3 is TGTGCCAGTAGTGGGCTAGCCTCTACAGATACGCAGTATTTT.

The CDR3 loop reads CASRFVSTDTQYF. The CDR3 DNA follows: TGTGCCAGTAGATTTGTAAGCACAGATACGCAGTATTTT. The chain joins TRBV19 to TRBJ2-3; D not certain. The germline V gene encodes CDR1 LNHDA and CDR2 SQIVND (reference sequence). CDR3 length: 13 residues. V lost 6 bases to trimming and J lost 0 bases, with 7 bases between them.

The chain uses TRBV5-1 and TRBJ1-1; D remains ambiguous. Germline loops: CDR1 SGHRS, CDR2 YFSETQ. This CDR3 comprises 16 residues. The ends were cut back, 2 bases at V and 0 bases at J, with 14 bases in the middle. The CDR3 spells CASSLGQAGMNTEAFF. The CDR3 DNA sequence: TGCGCCAGCAGCTTAGGGCAGGCGGGGATGAACACTGAAGCTTTCTTT.

This clone was counted once. The rearrangement joins TRBV5-1 to TRBJ2-5; TRBD2 is a possible D gene (6 bases). V was shortened by 3 bases and J by 5 bases, with 11 bases between the two germline ends. The CDR3 has 13 residues. Germline V gene lookup returns CDR1 SGHRS and CDR2 YFSETQ. CDR3 in DNA: TGCGCCAGCAGCTACGGGGGAAGGGAGACCCAGTACTTC. This gives the protein CASSYGGRETQYF. The variable domain in full, with the rest retrieved from reference TRBV5-1 and TRBJ2-5, is KAGVTQTPRYLIKTRGQQVTLSCSPISGHRSVSWYQQTPGQGLQFLFEYFSETQRNKGNFPGRFSGRQFSNSRSEMNVSTLELGDSALYLCASSYGGRETQYFGPGTRLLVL.

The chain carries TRBV29-1 and TRBJ1-1; 9 bases line up with TRBD1. CDR1 SQVTM and CDR2 ANQGSEA come from the germline V gene. The CDR3 is 13 residues long. The junction had 5 bases not matched to a gene; V was cut back by 7 bases and J by 2 bases. In DNA, the CDR3 is TGCAGCGCCGGGACAGGGATTAACACTGAAGCTTTCTTT. This sequence encodes CSAGTGINTEAFF.

CDR3 residues: CASSRLVSYEQYF. DNA for the CDR3: TGTGCCAGCAGCCGACTAGTTTCCTACGAGCAGTACTTC. The chain combines TRBV6-5 with TRBJ2-7, with D possibly matching TRBD2 (6 bases). The CDR3 sequence is 13 residues long. The ends were cut back, 6 bases at V and 1 base at J, with 10 bases in the middle. Germline CDR1 is MNHEY and CDR2 is SVGAGI.

This chain connects TRBV5-1 to TRBJ1-1; TRBD1 is a possible D gene (5 bases). Germline loops: CDR1 SGHRS, CDR2 YFSETQ. CDR3 size: 11 residues. V was trimmed by 0 bases and J by 12 bases, leaving 9 bases between them. The CDR3 loop is CASSLDKGTFF. CDR3 bases: TGCGCCAGCAGCTTGGATAAGGGGACTTTCTTT.

DNA of the CDR3: TGTGCCAGTACGAACGACAGGGTCCCTGAAGCTTTCTTT. Amino acids: CASTNDRVPEAFF. The rearrangement uses TRBV19 and TRBJ1-1; 7 nucleotides agree with TRBD1. CDR3 length equals 13 residues. J gave up 6 bases and V 7 bases, and 8 bases lay outside the gene matches. CDR1 LNHDA and CDR2 SQIVND come from the germline V gene (reference sequence).

V is TRBV6-1 and J is TRBJ1-5, with a weak D call TRBD1 (6 bases). Germline loops: CDR1 MNHNS, CDR2 SASEGT. CDR3 length: 14 amino acids. Trimming removed 6 bases at V and 1 base at J, with 10 bases between. DNA of the CDR3: TGTGCCAGCAGAAGGGGGAGCAGCAATCAGCCCCAGCATTTT. Encoded protein: CASRRGSSNQPQHF.

The CDR3 DNA sequence: TGTGCCAGCAGCCTGGGACAGAATCAGCCCCAGCATTTT. This codes for CASSLGQNQPQHF. The rearrangement uses TRBV11-2 and TRBJ1-5, with 7 bases identical to TRBD1. Germline V gene lookup returns CDR1 SGHAT and CDR2 FQNNGV. V shed 5 bases, J shed 4 bases, and the junction held 2 bases outside the gene matches. This CDR3 comprises 13 residues.

This chain connects TRBV18 to TRBJ2-7, with 7 positions matching TRBD1. The V and J ends lost 2 bases and 2 bases, in that order; junction bases with no gene match: 12. The length of the CDR3 is 17 residues. In germline, CDR1 is KGHSH, CDR2 LQKENI. CDR3 sequence: CASSPMETGRTTYEQYF. DNA for the CDR3: TGTGCCAGCTCACCAATGGAGACAGGGCGAACTACCTACGAGCAGTACTTC.

The chain joins TRBV19 to TRBJ1-5; D is perhaps TRBD1 (6 bases). CDR3 length: 15 residues. From germline, CDR1 is LNHDA and CDR2 SQIVND (reference sequence). V was cut by 7 bases and J by 10 bases, with 23 bases left in between. The CDR3 reads CASKGGTVQSLPQHF. The CDR3, as DNA: TGTGCCAGTAAAGGGGGAACAGTCCAATCATTACCCCAGCATTTT.

The chain links TRBV28 to TRBJ1-1, with TRBD1 identical over 7 bases. Looked up from germline, CDR1 is MDHEN and CDR2 is SYDVKM. J lost 7 bases, V lost 4 bases, and 15 bases had no gene match. This CDR3 has 16 amino acids. DNA for the CDR3: TGTGCCAGCAGTTGGCCGAGGGGACAGTTATCCTATGAAGCTTTCTTT. It translates to CASSWPRGQLSYEAFF.

V and J are TRBV5-1 and TRBJ1-2; D call uncertain. V was shortened by 0 bases and J by 4 bases, with 13 bases between the two germline ends. The CDR3 contains 15 residues. The germline gives CDR1 SGHRS, CDR2 YFSETQ. The CDR3 reads CASSLEYGAPYGYTF. The CDR3 nucleotides are TGCGCCAGCAGCTTGGAATACGGAGCCCCCTATGGCTACACCTTC.

This clone turned up a few times. V gene TRBV9 combines with J gene TRBJ1-3, with 10 bases aligning to TRBD1. Per germline, CDR1 SGDLS and CDR2 YYNGEE. V trimming: 3 bases; J trimming: 2 bases; junction bases outside the gene matches: 8. The CDR3 consists of 17 residues. This chain's CDR3 is CASSASLTGGAGNTIYF. CDR3 bases: TGTGCCAGCAGCGCAAGCCTGACAGGGGGCGCTGGAAACACCATATATTTT.

V usage is TRBV30 and J usage is TRBJ1-1; D possibly corresponds to TRBD1 (5 bases). The CDR3 runs 13 residues. V was shortened by 4 bases and J by 2 bases, with 11 bases between the two germline ends. Per germline, CDR1 GTSNPN and CDR2 SVGIG (reference sequence). CDR3 sequence (DNA): TGTGCCTGGACCGATCAGGGTAACACTGAAGCTTTCTTT. This sequence encodes CAWTDQGNTEAFF.

The genes are TRBV18 and TRBJ1-2, with 9 nucleotides matching TRBD1. This CDR3 contains 14 residues. CDR1 and CDR2 from the germline V gene are KGHSH and LQKENI. V shed 3 bases and J 7 bases; nucleotides not matched to a gene: 6. The CDR3 DNA is TGTGCCAGCTCACCGGGGACAGGGTTTTCTGGCTACACCTTC. This codes for CASSPGTGFSGYTF.

The chain carries TRBV11-3 and TRBJ2-2; no reliable D call. Per germline, CDR1 SGHNT and CDR2 YENEEA. This CDR3 comprises 12 residues. Trimming pared 4 bases from V and 2 bases from J, leaving 2 bases between. The CDR3, as DNA: TGTGCCAGCAGCTCTAACACCGGGGAGCTGTTTTTT. This encodes CASSSNTGELFF.